This T cell receptor beta chain was captured in a study of lymphopenia after photon versus proton radiotherapy. Sequenced by immunoSEQ multiplex PCR; TCRdb stores in-frame clones only, minus some. Among 45,000 to 65,000 clones listed, 65% to 85% were seen once. Germline loops: CDR1 SNHLY, CDR2 FYNNEI. This CDR3 region has 11 residues. Trimming pared 6 bases from V and 4 bases from J, leaving 6 bases between. This clonotype was obtained from a man in his forties or fifties with gastric cancer. The sample was peripheral blood, taken from a patient treated with photon-based radiotherapy. The chain is built from TRBV2 and TRBJ1-1; no definite D call. The CDR3 bases are TGTGCCAGCAGCGACCTCACTGAAGCTTTCTTT. Its protein is CASSDLTEAFF.